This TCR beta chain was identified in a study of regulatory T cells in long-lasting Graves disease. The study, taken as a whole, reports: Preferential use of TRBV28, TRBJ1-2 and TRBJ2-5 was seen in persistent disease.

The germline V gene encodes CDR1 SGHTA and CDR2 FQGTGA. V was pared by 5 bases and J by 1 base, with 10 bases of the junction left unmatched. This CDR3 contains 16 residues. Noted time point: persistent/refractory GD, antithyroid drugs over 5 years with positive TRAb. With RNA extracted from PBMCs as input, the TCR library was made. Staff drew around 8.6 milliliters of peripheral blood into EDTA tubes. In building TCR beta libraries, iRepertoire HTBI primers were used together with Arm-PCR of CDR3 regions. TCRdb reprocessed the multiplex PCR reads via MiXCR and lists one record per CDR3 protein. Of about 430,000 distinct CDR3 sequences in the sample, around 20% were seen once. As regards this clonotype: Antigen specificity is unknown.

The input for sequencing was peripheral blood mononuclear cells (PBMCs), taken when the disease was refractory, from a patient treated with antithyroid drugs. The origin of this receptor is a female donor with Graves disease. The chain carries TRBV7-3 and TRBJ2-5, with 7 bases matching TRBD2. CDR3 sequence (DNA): TGTGCCAGCAGCCCCGGGGGGTTGGCTGCCCAAGAGACCCAGTACTTC. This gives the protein CASSPGGLAAQETQYF.